A selection of T cell receptor beta chains follows, all from one sample in a study of post-analysis software for immune sequencing data. MiXCR, applied by TCRdb to the PCR reads, yields one record per CDR3 protein. The sample includes about 430,000 distinct CDR3 sequences, 30% to 40% seen only once; the top ten take approximately 7.7%. The sequenced material came from blood. Receptors originate from a girl between 2 and 10 years old with multiple sclerosis. Both conserved end residues are part of each CDR3. Fields, in order: D gene, J gene, V gene, clone size, CDR3 DNA, CDR3 protein. D genes are given only for firm matches. Rows give clone size only sometimes, using once, few, many, or a class for an expanded clone.

- | TRBJ2-1 | TRBV7-9 | - | TGTGCCAGCGGCTTAGTGGCCAAGGAGCAGTTCTTC | CASGLVAKEQFF
TRBD2 | TRBJ2-4 | TRBV20-1 | - | TGCAGTGCGCAGTCCCTAGCGGGGTATGAAAACATTCAGTACTTC | CSAQSLAGYENIQYF
- | TRBJ1-2 | TRBV20-1 | few | TGCAGTGCGAGAACACAGGGTAGGAACTATGGCTACACCTTC | CSARTQGRNYGYTF
- | TRBJ2-7 | TRBV6-5 | - | TGTACCAGCAGTTATTATGCGGGACAGTCCTCCTACGAGCAGTACTTC | CTSSYYAGQSSYEQYF
- | TRBJ2-1 | TRBV29-1 | few | TGCAGCGTTGTGCAGGGTGTGGTGGATGAGCAGTTCTTC | CSVVQGVVDEQFF
- | TRBJ2-1 | TRBV7-6 | few | - | CASSFGEGAFF
TRBD1 | TRBJ2-1 | TRBV9 | once | TGTGCCAGCAGCCCGACAGGGGCAAACAATGAGCAGTTCTTC | CASSPTGANNEQFF
- | TRBJ2-7 | TRBV30 | - | TGTGCCTGGGGGGGCCGTCCCTACGAGCAGTACTTC | CAWGGRPYEQYF
TRBD2 | TRBJ2-7 | TRBV9 | - | TGTGCCAGCAGCGTAGGGGGGGGGAGCACCTACGAGCAGTACTTC | CASSVGGGSTYEQYF
- | TRBJ2-6 | TRBV14 | - | TGTGCCAGCAGCCCCTCTCCCCGGCAGGACAGCTCTGGGGCCAACGTCCTGACTTTC | CASSPSPRQDSSGANVLTF
- | TRBJ2-1 | TRBV20-1 | once | TGCAGTGCTAGAGAATCGTGGCGAGTGGATGAGCAGTTCTTC | CSARESWRVDEQFF
- | TRBJ2-7 | TRBV28 | few | TGTGCCAGCAGTTCAGATGACTACCAGCGGCGCTCCTACGAGCAGTACTTC | CASSSDDYQRRSYEQYF
- | TRBJ2-5 | TRBV7-8 | few | TGTGCCAGCAGCTTAGGGACAGACCAAGAGACCCAGTACTTC | CASSLGTDQETQYF
TRBD2 | TRBJ2-7 | TRBV3-1 | many | TGTGCCAGCAGCCATAAGGCGGGGGGTATCGTATACGAGCAGTACTTC | CASSHKAGGIVYEQYF
- | TRBJ2-1 | TRBV4-1 | - | TGCGCCAGCAGCCATCCTCCAGCCATCCCCTACAATGAGCAGTTCTTC | CASSHPPAIPYNEQFF
TRBD1 | TRBJ2-1 | TRBV5-5 | - | TGTGCCAGCAGCCCCGGACAGGGCGGAAGTGAGCAGTTCTTC | CASSPGQGGSEQFF
TRBD2 | TRBJ2-1 | TRBV6-6 | - | TGTGCCAGCAGTTATGCCGGCGGGGGGGCCGATGAGCGGGTCTTC | CASSYAGGGADERVF
TRBD2 | TRBJ2-7 | TRBV6-1 | - | TGTGCCAGCAGTAGTTCTAGCGGGAGCCACCCAGGGCCCTACGAGCAGTACTTC | CASSSSSGSHPGPYEQYF
- | TRBJ1-2 | TRBV29-1 | - | TGCAGCGTCAGCCCGACCGACAGTCATGGCTACACCTTC | CSVSPTDSHGYTF
- | TRBJ2-4 | TRBV2 | - | TGTGCCAGCAGTGAGGGGGCCGCCAAAAACATTCAGTACTTC | CASSEGAAKNIQYF
TRBD1 | TRBJ1-4 | TRBV20-1 | - | TGCAGTGCCGCTGGGACAGGGGTTGAAAAACTGTTTTTT | CSAAGTGVEKLFF
- | TRBJ1-1 | TRBV7-3 | - | TGTGCCAGCAGCTTAAGTACCGAGAACACTGAAGCTTTCTTT | CASSLSTENTEAFF
- | TRBJ1-1 | TRBV20-1 | - | TGCAGTGCTAGGGCTTGGGACGGGGTGTCACTTCGTAACACTGAAGCTTTCTTT | CSARAWDGVSLRNTEAFF
- | TRBJ2-3 | TRBV4-1 | - | TGCGCCAGCAGCCAAGTACCAGACACAGATACGCAGTATTTT | CASSQVPDTDTQYF
TRBD2 | TRBJ2-1 | TRBV6-6 | - | TGTGCCAGCAGTACCCGGAGTAGCGGGAGAGGTAACAATGAGCAGTTCTTC | CASSTRSSGRGNNEQFF
- | TRBJ2-3 | TRBV11-1 | few | TGTGCCAGCAGCTCCACAGGTTATAGCACAGATACGCAGTATTTT | CASSSTGYSTDTQYF
TRBD2 | TRBJ2-5 | TRBV27 | - | TGTGCCAGCAGTCCTCTAGCGGGGGGCAGGGAGACCCAGTACTTC | CASSPLAGGRETQYF
TRBD1 | TRBJ1-2 | TRBV27 | - | TGTGCCAGCAGTTTCCCAGGGGGCTATGGCTACACCTTC | CASSFPGGYGYTF
- | TRBJ2-7 | TRBV6-2/TRBV6-3 | few | TGTGCCAGCAGTTCGGTGGCTAGCTCCTTCCCCTACGAGCAGTACTTC | CASSSVASSFPYEQYF
- | TRBJ2-6 | TRBV4-2 | few | TGTGCCAGCAGTAGGAGGGGCGGTGGGGCCAACGTCCTGACTTTC | CASSRRGGGANVLTF
TRBD1 | TRBJ2-2 | TRBV7-9 | - | TGTGCCAGCAGTCCAGGGACAGGGGACACCGGGGAGCTGTTTTTT | CASSPGTGDTGELFF